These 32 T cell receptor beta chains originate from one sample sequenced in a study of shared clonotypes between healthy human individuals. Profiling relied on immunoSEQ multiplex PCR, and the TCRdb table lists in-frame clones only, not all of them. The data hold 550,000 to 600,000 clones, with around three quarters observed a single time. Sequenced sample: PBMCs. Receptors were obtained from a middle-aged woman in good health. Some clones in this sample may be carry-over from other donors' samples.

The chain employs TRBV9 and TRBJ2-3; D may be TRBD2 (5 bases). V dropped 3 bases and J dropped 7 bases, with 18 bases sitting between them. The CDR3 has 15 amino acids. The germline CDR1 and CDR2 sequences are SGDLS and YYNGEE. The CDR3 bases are TGTGCCAGCAGCGCTTCCCCAGGACTCGCCAATACGCAGTATTTT. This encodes CASSASPGLANTQYF.

The CDR3: CASMLAGGSDTQYF. Written as DNA, the CDR3 is TGCGCCAGCATGTTGGCGGGAGGGTCAGATACGCAGTATTTT. The V and J genes are TRBV10-2 and TRBJ2-3; TRBD2 agrees at 9 bases. CDR1 is WSHSY and CDR2 is SAAADI in the germline V gene. The CDR3 extends over 14 amino acids. The trim removed 7 bases at V and 4 bases at J, leaving 6 bases unmatched.

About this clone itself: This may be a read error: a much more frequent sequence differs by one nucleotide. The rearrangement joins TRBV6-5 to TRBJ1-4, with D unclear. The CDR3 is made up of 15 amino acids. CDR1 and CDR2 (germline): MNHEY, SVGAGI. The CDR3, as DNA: TGTGCCAGCAGTTACTCTTGGCAGGACCTTGAAGAACTGTTTTTT. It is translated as CASSYSWQDLEELFF.

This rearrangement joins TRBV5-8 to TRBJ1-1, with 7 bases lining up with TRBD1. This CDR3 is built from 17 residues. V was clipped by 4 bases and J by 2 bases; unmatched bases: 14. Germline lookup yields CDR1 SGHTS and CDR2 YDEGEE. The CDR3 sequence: CASSLAPVWTGNTEAFF. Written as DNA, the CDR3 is TGTGCCAGCAGCCTGGCCCCGGTGTGGACAGGAAACACTGAAGCTTTCTTT.

CDR3 nucleotide sequence: TGTGCCAGCAGTTCAGGGACAGGGGGTTGGGGCAATCAGCCCCAGCATTTT. It specifies CASSSGTGGWGNQPQHF. The J gene is TRBJ1-5, the V gene TRBV27, with 11 bases matching TRBD1. V gave up 4 bases and J gave up 2 bases; unmatched junction bases: 7. The CDR3 sequence is 17 residues long. CDR1 MNHEY and CDR2 SMNVEV come from the germline V gene (reference sequence).

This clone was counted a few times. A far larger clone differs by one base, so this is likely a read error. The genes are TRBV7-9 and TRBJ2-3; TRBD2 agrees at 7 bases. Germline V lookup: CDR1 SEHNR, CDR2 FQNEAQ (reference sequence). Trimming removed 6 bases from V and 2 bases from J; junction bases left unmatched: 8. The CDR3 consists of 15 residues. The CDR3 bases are TGTGCCAGCAGTGCGAGGGACTACCCCACAGATACGCAGTATTTT. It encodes CASSARDYPTDTQYF.

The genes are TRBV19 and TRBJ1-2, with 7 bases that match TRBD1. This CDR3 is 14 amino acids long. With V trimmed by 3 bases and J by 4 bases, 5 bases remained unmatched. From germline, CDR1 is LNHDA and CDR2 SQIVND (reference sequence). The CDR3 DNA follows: TGTGCCAGTAGTATTGCAGGGGGAGGCTATGGCTACACCTTC. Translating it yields CASSIAGGGYGYTF.

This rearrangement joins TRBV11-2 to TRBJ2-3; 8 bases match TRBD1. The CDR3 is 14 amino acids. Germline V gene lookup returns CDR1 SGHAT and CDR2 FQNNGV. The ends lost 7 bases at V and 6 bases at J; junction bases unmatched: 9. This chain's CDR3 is CASTQDRVGDTQYF. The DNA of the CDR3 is TGTGCCAGCACCCAGGACAGGGTCGGGGATACGCAGTATTTT.

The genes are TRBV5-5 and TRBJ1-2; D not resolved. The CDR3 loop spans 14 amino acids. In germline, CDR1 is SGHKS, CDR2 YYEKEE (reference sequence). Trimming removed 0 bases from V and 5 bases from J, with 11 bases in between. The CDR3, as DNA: TGTGCCAGCAGCTTGGGAGGGCTGGGTTATGGCTACACCTTC. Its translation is CASSLGGLGYGYTF.

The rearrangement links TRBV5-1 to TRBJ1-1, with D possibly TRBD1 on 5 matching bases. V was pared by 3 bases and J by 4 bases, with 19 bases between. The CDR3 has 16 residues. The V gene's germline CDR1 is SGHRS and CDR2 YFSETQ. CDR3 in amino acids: CASSSLPRGLATEAFF. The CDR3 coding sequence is TGCGCCAGCAGCTCCCTACCACGGGGGTTGGCCACTGAAGCTTTCTTT.

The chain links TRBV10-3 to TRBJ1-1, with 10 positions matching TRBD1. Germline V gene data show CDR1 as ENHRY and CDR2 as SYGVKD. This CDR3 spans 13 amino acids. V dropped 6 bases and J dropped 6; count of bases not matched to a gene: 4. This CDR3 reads CAIRGTGEAEAFF. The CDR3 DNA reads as TGTGCCATCAGAGGGACAGGGGAAGCTGAAGCTTTCTTT.

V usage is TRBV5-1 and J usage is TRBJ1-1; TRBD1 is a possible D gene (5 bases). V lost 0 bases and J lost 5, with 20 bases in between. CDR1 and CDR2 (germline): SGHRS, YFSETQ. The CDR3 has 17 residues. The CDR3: CASSLALFQGTATEAFF. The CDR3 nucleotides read TGCGCCAGCAGCTTGGCTCTGTTTCAGGGTACGGCGACTGAAGCTTTCTTT.

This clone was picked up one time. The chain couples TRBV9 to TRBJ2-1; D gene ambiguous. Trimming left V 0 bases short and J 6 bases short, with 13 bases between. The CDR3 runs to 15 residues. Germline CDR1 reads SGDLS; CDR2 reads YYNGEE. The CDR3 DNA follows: TGTGCCAGCAGCGTAGCCCTCGGGTCGGCCAATGAGCAGTTCTTC. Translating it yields CASSVALGSANEQFF.

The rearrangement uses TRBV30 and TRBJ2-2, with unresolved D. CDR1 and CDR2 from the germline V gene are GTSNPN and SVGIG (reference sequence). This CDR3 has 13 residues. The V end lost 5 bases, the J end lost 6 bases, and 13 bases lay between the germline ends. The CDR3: CAWGVVAAGELFF. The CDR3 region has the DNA TGTGCCTGGGGGGTCGTAGCCGCCGGGGAGCTGTTTTTT.

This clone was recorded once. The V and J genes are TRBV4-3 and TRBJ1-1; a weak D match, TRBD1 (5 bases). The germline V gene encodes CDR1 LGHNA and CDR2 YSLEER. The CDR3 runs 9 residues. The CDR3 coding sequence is TGCGCAACGGGGGCTGAAGCTTTCTTT. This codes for CATGAEAFF.

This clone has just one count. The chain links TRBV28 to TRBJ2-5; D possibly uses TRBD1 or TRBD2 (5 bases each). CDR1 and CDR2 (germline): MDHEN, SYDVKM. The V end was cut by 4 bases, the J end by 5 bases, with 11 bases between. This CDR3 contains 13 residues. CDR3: CASSSLWDETQYF. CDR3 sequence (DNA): TGTGCCAGCAGTTCCCTCTGGGACGAGACCCAGTACTTC.

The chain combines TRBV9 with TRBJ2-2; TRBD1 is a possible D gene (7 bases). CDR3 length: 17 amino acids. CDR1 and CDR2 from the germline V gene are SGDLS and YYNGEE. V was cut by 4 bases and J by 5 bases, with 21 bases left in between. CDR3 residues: CASSLASKGAGTGELFF. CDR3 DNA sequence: TGTGCCAGCAGCTTGGCCTCAAAGGGGGCGGGAACCGGGGAGCTGTTTTTT. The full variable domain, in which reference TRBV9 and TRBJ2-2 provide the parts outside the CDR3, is DSGVTQTPKHLITATGQRVTLRCSPRSGDLSVYWYQQSLDQGLQFLIQYYNGEERAKGNILERFSAQQFPDLHSELNLSSLELGDSALYFCASSLASKGAGTGELFFGEGSRLTVL.

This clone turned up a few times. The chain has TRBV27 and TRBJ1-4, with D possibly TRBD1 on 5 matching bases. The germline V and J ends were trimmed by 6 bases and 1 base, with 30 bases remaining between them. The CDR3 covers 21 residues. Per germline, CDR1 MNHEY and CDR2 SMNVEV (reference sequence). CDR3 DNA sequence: TGTGCCAGCAGCCCGGGCATTCATCGAGGGCTCAAAAGGGGAACTAATGAAAAACTGTTTTTT. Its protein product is CASSPGIHRGLKRGTNEKLFF.

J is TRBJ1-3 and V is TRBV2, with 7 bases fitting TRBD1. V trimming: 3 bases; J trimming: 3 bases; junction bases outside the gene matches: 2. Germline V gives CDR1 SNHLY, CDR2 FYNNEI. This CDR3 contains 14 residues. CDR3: CASSDSGGGNTIYF. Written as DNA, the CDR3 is TGTGCCAGCAGTGATTCAGGGGGTGGAAACACCATATATTTT.

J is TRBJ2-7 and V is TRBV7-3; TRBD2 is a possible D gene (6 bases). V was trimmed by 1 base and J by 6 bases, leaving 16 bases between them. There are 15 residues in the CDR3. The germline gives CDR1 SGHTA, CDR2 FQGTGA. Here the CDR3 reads CASSLMPGVGSEQYF. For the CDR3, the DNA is TGTGCCAGCAGCTTAATGCCGGGAGTTGGGAGCGAGCAGTACTTC.

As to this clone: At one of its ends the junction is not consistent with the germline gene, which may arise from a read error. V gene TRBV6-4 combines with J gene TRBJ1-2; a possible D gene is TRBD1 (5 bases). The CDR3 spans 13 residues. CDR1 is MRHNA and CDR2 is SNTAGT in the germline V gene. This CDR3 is CAISEQGDYGYTF. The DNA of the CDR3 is TGTGCCATCAGTGAGCAGGGCGACTATGGCTACACCTTC.

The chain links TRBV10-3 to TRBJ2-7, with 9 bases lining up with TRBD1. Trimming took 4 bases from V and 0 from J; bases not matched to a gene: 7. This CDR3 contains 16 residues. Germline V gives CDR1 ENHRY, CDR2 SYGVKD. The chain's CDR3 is CAISGPRDRASYEQYF. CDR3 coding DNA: TGTGCCATCAGTGGCCCCCGGGACAGGGCCTCCTACGAGCAGTACTTC.

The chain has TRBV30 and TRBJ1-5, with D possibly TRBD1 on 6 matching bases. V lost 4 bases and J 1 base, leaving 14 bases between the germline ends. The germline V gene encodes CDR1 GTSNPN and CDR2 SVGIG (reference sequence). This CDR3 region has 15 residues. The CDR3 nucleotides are TGTGCCTGGACGACAGGAGTAGGGAGCAATCAGCCCCAGCATTTT. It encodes CAWTTGVGSNQPQHF. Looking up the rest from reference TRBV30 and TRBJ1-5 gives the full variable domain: SQTIHQWPATLVQPVGSPLSLECTVEGTSNPNLYWYRQAAGRGLQLLFYSVGIGQISSEVPQNLSASRPQDRQFILSSKKLLLSDSGFYLCAWTTGVGSNQPQHFGDGTRLSIL.

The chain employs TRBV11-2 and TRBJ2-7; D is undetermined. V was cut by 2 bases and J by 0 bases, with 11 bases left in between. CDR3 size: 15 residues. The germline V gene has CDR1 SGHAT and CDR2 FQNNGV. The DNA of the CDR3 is TGTGCCAGCAGCTTATCGGGCAGGAGCTCCTACGAGCAGTACTTC. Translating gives CASSLSGRSSYEQYF.

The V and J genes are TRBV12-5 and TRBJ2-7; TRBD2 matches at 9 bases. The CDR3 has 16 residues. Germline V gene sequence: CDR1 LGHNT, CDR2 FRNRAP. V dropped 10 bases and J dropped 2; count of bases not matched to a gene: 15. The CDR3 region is CAIKGSGREKTYEQYF. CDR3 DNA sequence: TGTGCTATAAAGGGTAGCGGGAGAGAAAAAACCTACGAGCAGTACTTC.

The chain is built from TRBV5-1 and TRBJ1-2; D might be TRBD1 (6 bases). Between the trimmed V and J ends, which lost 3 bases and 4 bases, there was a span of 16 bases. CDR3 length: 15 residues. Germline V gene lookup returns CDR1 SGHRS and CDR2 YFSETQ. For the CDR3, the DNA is TGCGCCAGCAGCTGGGACCTACAGGGTTCCTATGGCTACACCTTC. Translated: CASSWDLQGSYGYTF.

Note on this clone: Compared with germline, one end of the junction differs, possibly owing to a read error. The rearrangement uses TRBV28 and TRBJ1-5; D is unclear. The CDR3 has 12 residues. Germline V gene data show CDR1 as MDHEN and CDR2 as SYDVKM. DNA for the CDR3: TGTGCCAGCAGTTTATCCGCCTCGGTACATTTTTTT. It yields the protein CASSLSASVHFF.

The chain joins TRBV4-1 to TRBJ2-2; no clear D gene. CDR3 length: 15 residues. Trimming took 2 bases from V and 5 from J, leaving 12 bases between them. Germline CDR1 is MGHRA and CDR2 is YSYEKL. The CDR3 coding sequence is TGCGCCAGCAGCCAATGGTTCTTGGGTACCGGGGAGCTGTTTTTT. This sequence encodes CASSQWFLGTGELFF.

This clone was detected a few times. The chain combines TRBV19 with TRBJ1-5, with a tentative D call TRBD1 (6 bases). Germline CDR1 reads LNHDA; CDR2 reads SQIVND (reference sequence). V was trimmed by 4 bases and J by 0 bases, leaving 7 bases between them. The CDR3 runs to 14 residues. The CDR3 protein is CASSSRGSNQPQHF. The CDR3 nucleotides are TGTGCCAGTAGTAGCAGGGGTAGCAATCAGCCCCAGCATTTT.

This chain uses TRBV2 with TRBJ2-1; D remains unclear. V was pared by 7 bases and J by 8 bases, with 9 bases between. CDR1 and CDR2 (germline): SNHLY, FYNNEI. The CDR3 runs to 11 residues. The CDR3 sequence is CASTTAHEQFF. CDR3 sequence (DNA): TGTGCCAGCACCACAGCCCATGAGCAGTTCTTC.

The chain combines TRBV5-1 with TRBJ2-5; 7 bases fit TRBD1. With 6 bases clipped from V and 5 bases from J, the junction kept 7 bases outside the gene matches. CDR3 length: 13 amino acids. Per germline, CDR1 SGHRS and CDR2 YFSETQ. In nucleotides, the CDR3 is TGCGCCAGCACCCAGGGGGAGAGGGAGACCCAGTACTTC. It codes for CASTQGERETQYF.

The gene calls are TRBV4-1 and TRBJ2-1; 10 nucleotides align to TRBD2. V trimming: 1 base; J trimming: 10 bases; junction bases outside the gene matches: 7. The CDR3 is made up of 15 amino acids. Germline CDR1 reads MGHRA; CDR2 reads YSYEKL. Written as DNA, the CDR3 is TGCGCCAGCAGCCAAGTCGGTGCTAGCGGGAGCGAGCAGTTCTTC. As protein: CASSQVGASGSEQFF.